This T cell receptor (beta chain) is from a study of cytomegalovirus exposure and HLA in healthy donors. Assay used: immunoSEQ multiplex PCR; TCRdb lists only in-frame clones, some missing. The top ten hold about 8.2% of the sample, which has 150,000 or so clones, roughly nine tenths seen once. This CDR3 contains 13 residues. Trimming cost V 4 bases and J 7 bases, with 12 bases left between them. The germline CDR1 and CDR2 sequences are SGDLS and YYNGEE. Sequenced sample: PBMCs. This chain links TRBV9 with TRBJ2-4, with D possibly TRBD2 on 6 matching bases. This clonotype originated in a woman aged 18-29 years in good health and CMV-seropositive. CDR3 amino acids: CASSPPGENIQYF. The CDR3 DNA reads TGTGCCAGCAGCCCACCGGGGGAGAACATTCAGTACTTC.